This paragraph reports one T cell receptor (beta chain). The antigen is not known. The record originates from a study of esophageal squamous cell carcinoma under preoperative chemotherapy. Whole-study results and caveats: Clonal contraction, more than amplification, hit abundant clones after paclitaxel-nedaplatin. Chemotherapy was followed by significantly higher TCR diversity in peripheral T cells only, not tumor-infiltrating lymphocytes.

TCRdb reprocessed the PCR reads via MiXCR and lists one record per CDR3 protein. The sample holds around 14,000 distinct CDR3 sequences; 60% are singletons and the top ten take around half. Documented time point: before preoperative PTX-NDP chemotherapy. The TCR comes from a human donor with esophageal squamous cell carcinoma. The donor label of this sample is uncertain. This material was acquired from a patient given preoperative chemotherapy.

The CDR3 loop is CAGLGGRDQETQYF. Written as DNA, the CDR3 is TGTGCGGGGCTGGGGGGCCGTGACCAAGAGACCCAGTACTTC. The chain combines TRBV10-3 with TRBJ2-5; D is tentatively TRBD1 or TRBD2 (6 bases each). There are 14 residues in the CDR3. Germline V gene data show CDR1 as ENHRY and CDR2 as SYGVKD.